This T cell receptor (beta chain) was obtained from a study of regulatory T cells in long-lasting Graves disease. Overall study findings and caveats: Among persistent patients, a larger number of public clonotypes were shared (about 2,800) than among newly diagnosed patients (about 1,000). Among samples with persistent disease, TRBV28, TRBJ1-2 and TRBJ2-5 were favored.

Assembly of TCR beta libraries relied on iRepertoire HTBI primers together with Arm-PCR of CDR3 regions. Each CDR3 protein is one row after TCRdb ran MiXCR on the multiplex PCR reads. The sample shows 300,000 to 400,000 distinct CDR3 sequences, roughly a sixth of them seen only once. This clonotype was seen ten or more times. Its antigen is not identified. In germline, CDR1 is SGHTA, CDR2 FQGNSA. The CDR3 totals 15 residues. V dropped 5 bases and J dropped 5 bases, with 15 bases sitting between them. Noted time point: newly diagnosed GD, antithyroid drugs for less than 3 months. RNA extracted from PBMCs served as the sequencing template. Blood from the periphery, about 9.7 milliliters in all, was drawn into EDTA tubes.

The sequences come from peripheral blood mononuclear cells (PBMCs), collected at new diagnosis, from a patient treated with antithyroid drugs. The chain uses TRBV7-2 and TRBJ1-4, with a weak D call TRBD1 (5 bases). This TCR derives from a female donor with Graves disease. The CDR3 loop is CASSTRGGANEKLFF. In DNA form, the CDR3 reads TGTGCCAGCAGCACCAGAGGAGGGGCGAATGAAAAACTGTTTTTT.